One T cell receptor beta chain is described in this entry. TRB amplification used approximately 250 ng of peripheral blood genomic DNA. The sample is drawn from a study of T cell clusters in autoimmune cytopenias. Looking at the study overall: A median of about 54,000 TRB reads per sample yielded a median around 2,500 distinct clonotypes.

The CDR3 spans 17 residues. CDR1 and CDR2 (germline): KGHDR, SFDVKD. TRB was amplified by touch-down multiplex PCR, primer pools A and B combined. TCRdb re-called the multiplex PCR reads and shows each CDR3 protein once, DNA omitted. The sample is made up of about 5,000 distinct CDR3 sequences, and the top ten hold roughly 19% of it. The sequence was collected from a human donor with an autoimmune cytopenia or autoimmune hepatitis (not recorded which). The chain carries TRBV24-1 and TRBJ2-3; TCRdb calls TRBD1, which cannot be checked without DNA. The specimen sequenced was peripheral blood. The CDR3 sequence is CATSGAAGTAGIDTQYF.